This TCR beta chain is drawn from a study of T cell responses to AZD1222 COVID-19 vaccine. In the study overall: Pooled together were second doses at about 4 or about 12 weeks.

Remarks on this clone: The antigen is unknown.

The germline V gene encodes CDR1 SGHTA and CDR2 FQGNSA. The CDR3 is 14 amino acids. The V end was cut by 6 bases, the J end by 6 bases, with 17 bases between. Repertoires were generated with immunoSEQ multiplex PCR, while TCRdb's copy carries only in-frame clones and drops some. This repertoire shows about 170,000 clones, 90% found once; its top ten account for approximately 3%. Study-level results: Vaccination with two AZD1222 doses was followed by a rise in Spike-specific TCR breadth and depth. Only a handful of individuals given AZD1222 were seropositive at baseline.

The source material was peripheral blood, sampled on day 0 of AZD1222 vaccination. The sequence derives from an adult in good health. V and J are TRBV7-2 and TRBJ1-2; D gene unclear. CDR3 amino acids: CASRSKRTGDGYTF. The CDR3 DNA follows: TGTGCCAGCAGATCGAAACGTACCGGGGATGGCTACACCTTC.